A selection of T cell receptor beta chains follows, all from one sample in a study of cytomegalovirus exposure and HLA in healthy donors. Clones were sequenced by immunoSEQ multiplex PCR, and TCRdb holds only the in-frame ones, with some missing. Seen in this sample are under 200,000 clones; the ten most common clones hold about 6.8%. The sequenced sample consisted of PBMCs. The receptors were gathered from a man aged 25-45 years in good health and CMV-seronegative. Each CDR3 is given with its conserved first and last residue. The order of the fields is V gene, J gene, D gene, CDR3 DNA, CDR3 protein. The D gene is left open where the match is weak.

v_call: TRBV7-7; j_call: TRBJ2-1; d_call: -; cdr3_nt: TGTGCCAGCAGCTTAGCTAGCGATGCAAATGAGCAGTTCTTC; cdr3_aa: CASSLASDANEQFF
v_call: TRBV7-7; j_call: TRBJ1-4; d_call: -; cdr3_nt: TGTGCCAGCAGCTTAGGGGCAGGGGATGGCGAAAAACTGTTTTTT; cdr3_aa: CASSLGAGDGEKLFF
v_call: TRBV18; j_call: TRBJ1-3; d_call: -; cdr3_nt: TGTGCCAGCTCACTCTATACGAACTCTGGAAACACCATATATTTT; cdr3_aa: CASSLYTNSGNTIYF
v_call: TRBV14; j_call: TRBJ1-4; d_call: -; cdr3_nt: TGTGCCAGCAGCCAAGAGTTGGCAGGGTTAAATGAAAAACTGTTTTTT; cdr3_aa: CASSQELAGLNEKLFF
v_call: TRBV4-1; j_call: TRBJ2-7; d_call: TRBD2; cdr3_nt: TGCGCCAGCAGCCAAGCTCCATCCCCCCTAGCGGAGAGATACGAGCAGTACTTC; cdr3_aa: CASSQAPSPLAERYEQYF
v_call: TRBV5-1; j_call: TRBJ1-5; d_call: -; cdr3_nt: TGCGCCAGCAGCTTGACAGGATCCTATAGCAATCAGCCCCAGCATTTT; cdr3_aa: CASSLTGSYSNQPQHF
v_call: TRBV6-5; j_call: TRBJ2-7; d_call: -; cdr3_nt: TGTGCCAGCCGTGTTACGGGCTCCTACGAGCAGTACTTC; cdr3_aa: CASRVTGSYEQYF
v_call: TRBV13; j_call: TRBJ1-2; d_call: TRBD1; cdr3_nt: TGTGCCAGCAGCTCAAATAAGGGGGCGCGGGGCTACACCTTC; cdr3_aa: CASSSNKGARGYTF
v_call: TRBV30; j_call: TRBJ1-4; d_call: TRBD1; cdr3_nt: TGTGCCTGGAGTCGCCGGACAGGGTCTGAAAAACTGTTTTTT; cdr3_aa: CAWSRRTGSEKLFF
v_call: TRBV5-1; j_call: TRBJ1-5; d_call: TRBD1; cdr3_nt: TGCGCCAGCAGCTTAGGACAGGGTGACCAGCCCCAGCATTTT; cdr3_aa: CASSLGQGDQPQHF
v_call: TRBV7-2; j_call: TRBJ2-3; d_call: -; cdr3_nt: TGTGCCAGCAGCTTCCACACAGATACGCAGTATTTT; cdr3_aa: CASSFHTDTQYF
v_call: TRBV28; j_call: TRBJ1-4; d_call: -; cdr3_nt: TGTGCCAGCCTCCGGGACTGGAATGAAAAACTGTTTTTT; cdr3_aa: CASLRDWNEKLFF
v_call: TRBV7-2; j_call: TRBJ2-7; d_call: -; cdr3_nt: TGTGCCAGCAGCTTCCGCTCGAGCTACGAGCAGTACTTC; cdr3_aa: CASSFRSSYEQYF
v_call: TRBV9; j_call: TRBJ2-1; d_call: -; cdr3_nt: TGTGCCAGCAGCGTAGCTGGAACTCCAGTGGGGGGTGAGCAGTTCTTC; cdr3_aa: CASSVAGTPVGGEQFF
v_call: TRBV7-8; j_call: TRBJ1-1; d_call: -; cdr3_nt: TGTGCCAGCAGCTTAGTTATATCTTCCGCCCAGGGAACTGAAGCTTTCTTT; cdr3_aa: CASSLVISSAQGTEAFF
v_call: TRBV28; j_call: TRBJ2-7; d_call: TRBD2; cdr3_nt: TGTGCCAGCAGTTTAACTAGCGGGAGACGGCCCTACGAGCAGTACTTC; cdr3_aa: CASSLTSGRRPYEQYF
v_call: TRBV30; j_call: TRBJ1-2; d_call: -; cdr3_nt: TGTGCCTGGAGCCATCAGGGTATAGGTGGCTACACCTTC; cdr3_aa: CAWSHQGIGGYTF
v_call: TRBV12-5; j_call: TRBJ1-1; d_call: -; cdr3_nt: TGTGCTAGTGGCAGCAGGATAAATGAAGCTTTCTTT; cdr3_aa: CASGSRINEAFF
v_call: TRBV7-2; j_call: TRBJ1-6; d_call: TRBD1; cdr3_nt: TGTGCCAGCAGCTCCGGACAGGGGGGCCCCCTCCACTTT; cdr3_aa: CASSSGQGGPLHF
v_call: TRBV5-1; j_call: TRBJ1-3; d_call: -; cdr3_nt: TGCGCCAGCAGCTTGGGGCCCGGAAACACCATATATTTT; cdr3_aa: CASSLGPGNTIYF
v_call: TRBV30; j_call: TRBJ2-7; d_call: -; cdr3_nt: TGTGCCTGGACAAAAGCCGCCAGGGTGGGGGAGCAGTACTTC; cdr3_aa: CAWTKAARVGEQYF
v_call: TRBV5-1; j_call: TRBJ1-3; d_call: -; cdr3_nt: TGCGCCAGCAGCCCTTTCGGGTTTGGAAACACCATATATTTT; cdr3_aa: CASSPFGFGNTIYF
v_call: TRBV27; j_call: TRBJ1-1; d_call: TRBD1; cdr3_nt: TGTGCCAGCAGGGCCGGGACAGGGCCATTGGGGACTGAAGCTTTCTTT; cdr3_aa: CASRAGTGPLGTEAFF
v_call: TRBV30; j_call: TRBJ2-2; d_call: -; cdr3_nt: TGTGCCTGGAGGGTTACCGCGGGACAGACCCCTCTGATCACCGGGGAGCTGTTTTTT; cdr3_aa: CAWRVTAGQTPLITGELFF
v_call: TRBV19; j_call: TRBJ2-4; d_call: TRBD2; cdr3_nt: TGTGCCAGTAGTATTTTAGCGGGAGGGCCGGCCAAAAACATTCAGTACTTC; cdr3_aa: CASSILAGGPAKNIQYF
v_call: TRBV6-5; j_call: TRBJ2-1; d_call: -; cdr3_nt: TGTGCCAGCAGGGACCGGGAGAAGAACAATGAGCAGTTCTTC; cdr3_aa: CASRDREKNNEQFF
v_call: TRBV7-2; j_call: TRBJ1-4; d_call: -; cdr3_nt: TGTGCCAGCAGCTTCGACAGGAGCTATAATGAAAAACTGTTTTTT; cdr3_aa: CASSFDRSYNEKLFF
v_call: TRBV5-1; j_call: TRBJ2-7; d_call: TRBD2; cdr3_nt: TGCGCCAGCAGCACTAGCGGGAGGGTCTCCTACGAGCAGTACTTC; cdr3_aa: CASSTSGRVSYEQYF
v_call: TRBV10-1; j_call: TRBJ2-5; d_call: TRBD2; cdr3_nt: TGCGCCAGCAGTGAAGGGCTAGCGGGAAATATCCAAGAGACCCAGTACTTC; cdr3_aa: CASSEGLAGNIQETQYF
v_call: TRBV7-6; j_call: TRBJ1-3; d_call: -; cdr3_nt: TGTGCCAGCAGCTTAGGTAGCAGGGGACACAACTCTGGAAACACCATATATTTT; cdr3_aa: CASSLGSRGHNSGNTIYF
v_call: TRBV18; j_call: TRBJ1-5; d_call: -; cdr3_nt: TGTGCCAGCTCACCACAAGGGGCAGATCAGCCCCAGCATTTT; cdr3_aa: CASSPQGADQPQHF
v_call: TRBV30; j_call: TRBJ2-2; d_call: -; cdr3_nt: TGTGCCTGGAGACCAGGGGCAAACACCGGGGAGCTGTTTTTT; cdr3_aa: CAWRPGANTGELFF
v_call: TRBV10-2; j_call: TRBJ1-1; d_call: -; cdr3_nt: TGCGCCAGCAGTGAGTCACCCGGGAACACTGAAGCTTTCTTT; cdr3_aa: CASSESPGNTEAFF
v_call: TRBV5-6; j_call: TRBJ2-2; d_call: -; cdr3_nt: TGTGCCAGCAGCTTGTTAGGAGGGCCTAACACCGGGGAGCTGTTTTTT; cdr3_aa: CASSLLGGPNTGELFF
v_call: TRBV7-9; j_call: TRBJ1-2; d_call: -; cdr3_nt: TGTGCCAGCAGCTTATATCCCCAGTTGGGCAACTATGGCTACACCTTC; cdr3_aa: CASSLYPQLGNYGYTF
v_call: TRBV4-1; j_call: TRBJ1-5; d_call: -; cdr3_nt: TGCGCCAGCAGCCAAGAAGGGACTCCCCAAGGGCCCCAGCATTTT; cdr3_aa: CASSQEGTPQGPQHF
v_call: TRBV5-6; j_call: TRBJ2-5; d_call: TRBD1; cdr3_nt: TGTGCCAGCAGCCCGGACAGGACGCAAGAGACCCAGTACTTC; cdr3_aa: CASSPDRTQETQYF
v_call: TRBV10-1; j_call: TRBJ1-2; d_call: -; cdr3_nt: TGCGCCAGCAGTGGGGGGGTGATCGCCGTCACCTATGGCTACACCTTC; cdr3_aa: CASSGGVIAVTYGYTF
v_call: TRBV19; j_call: TRBJ1-5; d_call: -; cdr3_nt: TGTGCCAGTAGTATATCGGGTTACCAGCCCCAGCATTTT; cdr3_aa: CASSISGYQPQHF
v_call: TRBV7-2; j_call: TRBJ1-5; d_call: -; cdr3_nt: TGTGCCAGCAGCTTGGGCTTTTATCAGCCCCAGCATTTT; cdr3_aa: CASSLGFYQPQHF
v_call: TRBV30; j_call: TRBJ1-2; d_call: TRBD1; cdr3_nt: TGTGCCTGGAGTGTACAGGGGGGAGGCTACACCTTC; cdr3_aa: CAWSVQGGGYTF
v_call: TRBV30; j_call: TRBJ1-2; d_call: -; cdr3_nt: TGTGCCTGGAACCCGGAGACTAACTATGGCTACACCTTC; cdr3_aa: CAWNPETNYGYTF
v_call: TRBV4-1; j_call: TRBJ1-5; d_call: TRBD1; cdr3_nt: TGCGCCAGCAGCCAAGATCTCACAGGGGGGTCAGGTAGCAATCAGCCCCAGCATTTT; cdr3_aa: CASSQDLTGGSGSNQPQHF
v_call: TRBV6-6; j_call: TRBJ1-1; d_call: TRBD1; cdr3_nt: TGTGCCAGCAGGGCGACAGGGAGAAACACTGAAGCTTTCTTT; cdr3_aa: CASRATGRNTEAFF
v_call: TRBV5-4; j_call: TRBJ2-1; d_call: TRBD2; cdr3_nt: TGTGCCAGCAGCTGGGGAGGCGGGAGAATAAACAATGAGCAGTTCTTC; cdr3_aa: CASSWGGGRINNEQFF
v_call: TRBV7-8; j_call: TRBJ2-5; d_call: -; cdr3_nt: TGTGCCAGCATCCCCGGGGGGCTAGCCAAAGAGACCCAGTACTTC; cdr3_aa: CASIPGGLAKETQYF
v_call: TRBV2; j_call: TRBJ2-1; d_call: TRBD1; cdr3_nt: TGTGCCAGCAGTACCCGCAATCCCGGGACAGGGAGCAATGAGCAGTTCTTC; cdr3_aa: CASSTRNPGTGSNEQFF
v_call: TRBV18; j_call: TRBJ2-1; d_call: -; cdr3_nt: TGTGCCAGCTCACCACAGGGGGGGAATGAGCAGTTCTTC; cdr3_aa: CASSPQGGNEQFF
v_call: TRBV5-4; j_call: TRBJ1-2; d_call: TRBD1; cdr3_nt: TGTGCCAGCAGCCAAGAGCCCGGGACAGACTATGGCTACACCTTC; cdr3_aa: CASSQEPGTDYGYTF
v_call: TRBV18; j_call: TRBJ2-7; d_call: TRBD1; cdr3_nt: TGTGCCAGCTCACCACCGATCCAGGGGGCTCTTGACGAGCAGTACTTC; cdr3_aa: CASSPPIQGALDEQYF
v_call: TRBV18; j_call: TRBJ2-3; d_call: TRBD1; cdr3_nt: TGTGCCAGCTCACCAATTGGACAGGGGCCGTTCACAGATACGCAGTATTTT; cdr3_aa: CASSPIGQGPFTDTQYF
v_call: TRBV7-6; j_call: TRBJ2-7; d_call: TRBD2; cdr3_nt: TGTGCCAGCAGCTTAGGGACTAGCGGACTCTACGAGCAGTACTTC; cdr3_aa: CASSLGTSGLYEQYF
v_call: TRBV30; j_call: TRBJ1-5; d_call: -; cdr3_nt: TGTGCCTGGAGTAGAACGGAGCATCAGCCCCAGCATTTT; cdr3_aa: CAWSRTEHQPQHF
v_call: TRBV13; j_call: TRBJ1-1; d_call: -; cdr3_nt: TGTGCCAGCAGTATAGAGAGGACTGAAGCTTTCTTT; cdr3_aa: CASSIERTEAFF
v_call: TRBV9; j_call: TRBJ2-1; d_call: -; cdr3_nt: TGTGCCAGCAGCGTAGGCGGAGGCGCCTCCTACAATGAGCAGTTCTTC; cdr3_aa: CASSVGGGASYNEQFF
v_call: TRBV6-1; j_call: TRBJ2-4; d_call: TRBD2; cdr3_nt: TGTGCCAGCAGACCCGCGATGGGGGGGTCTTTCATTCAGTACTTC; cdr3_aa: CASRPAMGGSFIQYF